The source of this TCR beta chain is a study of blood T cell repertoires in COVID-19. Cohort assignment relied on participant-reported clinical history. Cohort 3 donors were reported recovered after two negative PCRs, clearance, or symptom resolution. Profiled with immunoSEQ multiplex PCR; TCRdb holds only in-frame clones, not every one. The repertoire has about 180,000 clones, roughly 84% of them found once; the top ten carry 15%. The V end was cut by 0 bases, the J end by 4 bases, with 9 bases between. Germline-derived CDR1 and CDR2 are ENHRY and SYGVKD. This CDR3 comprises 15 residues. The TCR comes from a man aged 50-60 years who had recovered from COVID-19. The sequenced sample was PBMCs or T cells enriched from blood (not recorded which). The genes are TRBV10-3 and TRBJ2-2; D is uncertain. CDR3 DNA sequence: TGTGCCATCAGTGAGTCTAGTAGTGGCACCGGGGAGCTGTTTTTT. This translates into CAISESSSGTGELFF.